Listed here are 23 T cell receptor beta chains from one sample, sequenced in a study of blood T cell repertoires in COVID-19. TCRdb keeps only in-frame clones here, not all; method: immunoSEQ multiplex PCR. The sample has around 300,000 clones, roughly 88% seen once. Sequences were obtained from peripheral blood. All receptors derive from a woman between 50 and 59 years old with active or convalescent COVID-19.

The chain is built from TRBV24-1 and TRBJ1-2, with 9 nucleotides matching TRBD1. Looked up from germline, CDR1 is KGHDR and CDR2 is SFDVKD. The V and J ends lost 5 bases and 4 bases, in that order; junction bases with no gene match: 7. CDR3 length: 15 amino acids. The CDR3 nucleotides are TGTGCCACCAGTGGCCCCGGACAGGGGAGCTATGGCTACACCTTC. Its translation is CATSGPGQGSYGYTF.

The rearrangement links TRBV28 to TRBJ2-1, with D perhaps TRBD1 (5 bases). This CDR3 contains 15 residues. In germline, CDR1 is MDHEN, CDR2 SYDVKM. V gave up 1 base and J gave up 3 bases, with 10 bases separating them. CDR3 sequence (DNA): TGTGCCAGCAGTTTATATCTAGGGGTCTACAATGAGCAGTTCTTC. It specifies CASSLYLGVYNEQFF. The entire variable domain, with the rest obtained from reference TRBV28 and TRBJ2-1, is as follows: DVKVTQSSRYLVKRTGEKVFLECVQDMDHENMFWYRQDPGLGLRLIYFSYDVKMKEKGDIPEGYSVSREKKERFSLILESASTNQTSMYLCASSLYLGVYNEQFFGPGTRLTVL.

This clone has a handful of counts. V and J are TRBV6-2 or TRBV6-3 and TRBJ2-1; TRBD2 might be the D (6 bases). V shed 5 bases and J shed 2 bases, with 16 bases lying between them. Germline loops: CDR1 MNHEY, CDR2 SVGEGT. CDR3 length: 16 residues. The CDR3 DNA is TGTGCCAGCAGTCCACTAGGGACTTACCCCTACAATGAGCAGTTCTTC. Protein sequence: CASSPLGTYPYNEQFF.

The CDR3 sequence: CAISVAGWHEQYF. The CDR3 coding sequence is TGTGCCATCAGTGTGGCAGGGTGGCACGAGCAGTACTTC. This sequence joins TRBV10-3 and TRBJ2-7; a possible D gene is TRBD1 (5 bases). Germline assignment: CDR1 ENHRY and CDR2 SYGVKD. The CDR3 is made up of 13 amino acids. Deletions cut 4 bases from V and 5 bases from J, with 12 bases between.

The chain is built from TRBV28 and TRBJ1-4, with D possibly TRBD1 on 6 matching bases. This CDR3 has 15 amino acids. V shed 5 bases and J shed 1 base, with 11 bases lying between them. CDR1 and CDR2 (germline): MDHEN, SYDVKM. CDR3 DNA sequence: TGTGCCAGCAGTCTGCCAGGGGAAACTAATGAAAAACTGTTTTTT. As protein: CASSLPGETNEKLFF. The full variable domain, with the rest looked up from reference TRBV28 and TRBJ1-4, is DVKVTQSSRYLVKRTGEKVFLECVQDMDHENMFWYRQDPGLGLRLIYFSYDVKMKEKGDIPEGYSVSREKKERFSLILESASTNQTSMYLCASSLPGETNEKLFFGSGTQLSVL.

This clone was counted once. The chain employs TRBV28 and TRBJ2-2, with TRBD1 matching over 8 bases. The V gene end was trimmed by 10 bases and the J gene end by 1 base; junction bases not matched to a gene: 5. CDR1 is MDHEN, CDR2 SYDVKM, per germline. This CDR3 has 14 residues. The CDR3 is CATTGGRNTGELFF. The CDR3 coding sequence is TGTGCCACAACAGGGGGAAGGAACACCGGGGAGCTGTTTTTT.

The chain employs TRBV6-1 and TRBJ2-4; TRBD1 might be the D (6 bases). Trimming took off 4 bases at V and 0 bases at J, with 13 bases between the two ends. Germline assignment: CDR1 MNHNS and CDR2 SASEGT. This CDR3 comprises 16 residues. CDR3 DNA: TGTGCCAGCAGTGGGACAGAGACACTAGCCAAAAACATTCAGTACTTC. It codes for CASSGTETLAKNIQYF.

V usage is TRBV9 and J usage is TRBJ2-3, with 11 bases that match TRBD2. This CDR3 spans 15 amino acids. With 0 bases clipped from V and 6 bases from J, the junction kept 3 bases outside the gene matches. Germline lookup yields CDR1 SGDLS and CDR2 YYNGEE. The CDR3 loop reads CASSVAGLAVDTQYF. CDR3 coding DNA: TGTGCCAGCAGCGTAGCGGGACTAGCGGTGGATACGCAGTATTTT.

The V gene is TRBV15, the J gene TRBJ2-7; TRBD2 aligns across 11 bases. V lost 1 base and J lost 2; bases outside the gene matches: 4. The CDR3 totals 16 residues. Germline CDR1 LNHNV, CDR2 YYDKDF (reference sequence). The CDR3 nucleotides read TGTGCCACCAGCAGAGCCGGGACTAGCGGCACCTACGAGCAGTACTTC. Translation gives CATSRAGTSGTYEQYF.

This chain connects TRBV6-5 to TRBJ1-5; possibly TRBD1 for D (5 bases). Germline V gene data show CDR1 as MNHEY and CDR2 as SVGAGI. Deletions cut 0 bases from V and 3 bases from J, with 9 bases between. The CDR3 contains 15 residues. The CDR3 DNA reads TGTGCCAGCAGTTACTCACAGGCGGACAATCAGCCCCAGCATTTT. Amino acids: CASSYSQADNQPQHF.

This chain connects TRBV4-3 to TRBJ2-1; TRBD2 matches at 8 bases. The CDR3 runs to 16 residues. Germline values: CDR1 LGHNA, CDR2 YSLEER. The V and J ends lost 4 bases and 3 bases, in that order; junction bases with no gene match: 8. The CDR3 DNA reads as TGCGCCAGCAGCCCTAAGACGGGACTAGTCTACAATGAGCAGTTCTTC. Translation: CASSPKTGLVYNEQFF.

The V and J genes are TRBV9 and TRBJ2-3, with a weak D call TRBD2 (7 bases). The germline V and J ends were trimmed by 4 bases and 10 bases, with 13 bases remaining between them. The germline V gene has CDR1 SGDLS and CDR2 YYNGEE. The CDR3 consists of 12 residues. The CDR3 DNA is TGTGCCAGCAGCATCGGGGGGCCGGCGCAGTATTTT. Residues: CASSIGGPAQYF.

This clone occurred a few times. V is TRBV27 and J is TRBJ1-2; D call uncertain. Trimming stripped 10 bases from V and 6 bases from J, with 18 bases between. The CDR3 covers 13 residues. Germline V gene lookup returns CDR1 MNHEY and CDR2 SMNVEV (reference sequence). The CDR3 region is CATFGWAGDGYTF. The CDR3 nucleotides read TGTGCCACTTTTGGTTGGGCAGGCGATGGCTACACCTTC.

The V call is TRBV11-3, the J call TRBJ2-1, with a possible D match to TRBD2 (5 bases). The V end was cut by 5 bases, the J end by 6 bases, with 14 bases between. The CDR3 runs to 14 residues. CDR1 SGHNT and CDR2 YENEEA come from the germline V gene. CDR3 amino acids: CASSRGLAGNEQFF. The CDR3 region has the DNA TGTGCCAGCAGCCGAGGGCTAGCCGGCAATGAGCAGTTCTTC.

This clone was counted once. The chain is built from TRBV21-1 and TRBJ2-5; the table assigns TRBD2, which was not confirmed against the DNA. TRBV21-1 is given as a pseudogene. The CDR3 extends over 18 amino acids. CDR3 in DNA: TGTGCCAGCAGCAAAGCCCCTGGCTTAGCGGGGGGTGTGAAGACCCAGTACTTC. Protein product: CASSKAPGLAGGVKTQYF.

The chain uses TRBV28 and TRBJ2-7, with D possibly TRBD2 on 5 matching bases. Germline V gene data show CDR1 as MDHEN and CDR2 as SYDVKM. V was clipped by 4 bases and J by 4 bases, with 20 bases between them. The CDR3 spans 16 residues. Here the CDR3 DNA reads TGTGCCAGCAGTTACCCCCCAGAGGGCCTGATATACGAGCAGTACTTC. Its translation is CASSYPPEGLIYEQYF.

The genes are TRBV25-1 and TRBJ2-2; D might be TRBD1 (6 bases). Trimming removed 1 base at V and 4 bases at J, with 7 bases between. Germline V gene lookup returns CDR1 MGHDK and CDR2 SYGVNS. The CDR3 consists of 14 residues. As DNA, the CDR3 is TGTGCCAGCAGTGAATTAGGGGGCACCGGGGAGCTGTTTTTT. It is translated as CASSELGGTGELFF.

The gene calls are TRBV27 and TRBJ2-2, with D possibly being TRBD1 (6 bases). Germline lookup yields CDR1 MNHEY and CDR2 SMNVEV (reference sequence). Trimming took 4 bases from V and 2 from J, leaving 14 bases between them. The CDR3 loop spans 16 amino acids. The CDR3 region has the DNA TGTGCCAGCAGTTGGGGGCTAACTATAAACACCGGGGAGCTGTTTTTT. The encoded protein is CASSWGLTINTGELFF.

As regards this clone: The CDR3 end shows no conserved phenylalanine or tryptophan, and so a read error is likely. The limits of the CDR3 on the DNA are not certain, so only TCRdb's listed CDR3 is given. The gene calls are TRBV6-4 and TRBJ1-5. The germline V gene encodes CDR1 MRHNA and CDR2 SNTAGT. The CDR3 numbers 9 amino acids, ends counted. CDR3 residues: CASSDRREE.

This rearrangement joins TRBV28 to TRBJ1-5; D not resolved. CDR3 size: 15 residues. Germline V lookup: CDR1 MDHEN, CDR2 SYDVKM. The V gene lost 3 bases and the J gene lost 0 bases, with 9 bases spanning the gap. The CDR3 region has the DNA TGTGCCAGCAGTTTGAGGGTCTTTAGCAATCAGCCCCAGCATTTT. Translated, it gives CASSLRVFSNQPQHF.

The sample holds a few counts of this clone. V is TRBV7-9 and J is TRBJ2-1; TRBD2 agrees at 8 bases. The CDR3 length is 15 residues. Germline CDR1 reads SEHNR; CDR2 reads FQNEAQ (reference sequence). V trimming: 4 bases; J trimming: 0 bases; junction bases outside the gene matches: 2. The CDR3, as DNA: TGTGCCAGCAGCTCACTAGCGGCCTCCTACAATGAGCAGTTCTTC. It is translated as CASSSLAASYNEQFF.

The chain joins TRBV7-9 to TRBJ1-1; 7 bases agree with TRBD1. This CDR3 contains 14 residues. Looked up from germline, CDR1 is SEHNR and CDR2 is FQNEAQ (reference sequence). The trim removed 5 bases at V and 5 bases at J, leaving 8 bases unmatched. The chain's CDR3 is CASSPETGRTEAFF. DNA for the CDR3: TGTGCCAGCAGCCCCGAGACAGGGAGAACTGAAGCTTTCTTT.

The rearrangement uses TRBV6-5 and TRBJ1-1; D might be TRBD1 (6 bases). This CDR3 is built from 11 residues. Trimming removed 8 bases at V and 4 bases at J, with 8 bases between. Germline assignment: CDR1 MNHEY and CDR2 SVGAGI. The CDR3, as DNA: TGTGCCAGCGTCAGGGGCACTGAAGCTTTCTTT. Residues: CASVRGTEAFF.